Listed below are T cell receptor beta chains from one sample, sequenced in a study of T-cell reconstitution after alpha-beta-depleted transplantation in children. TCRdb fed the PCR reads into MiXCR, producing one record per CDR3 protein. The data hold about 120,000 distinct CDR3 sequences, with about 21% observed a single time. This specimen consisted of PBMCs, mostly from graft donor cells, obtained 180 days after TCRalphabeta/CD19-depleted stem cell transplant. Source of these receptors: a male patient between 2 and 10 years old who had a stem cell transplant for chronic granulomatous disease, so the T cells may come from the graft donor. Both conserved end residues are part of each CDR3. The D gene is left open where the match is weak. Part of the rows lack a size; the others show once, few, many or a class for expanded clones.

TGCAGCTCCCTGGGATTAGCGGGGGGGCCAGATCAGGATACGCAGTATTTT CSSLGLAGGPDQDTQYF TRBV20-1 TRBD2 TRBJ2-3 -
TGTGCCAGCAGTTATTGGTCCGCAGCTTACAATGAGCAGTTCTTC CASSYWSAAYNEQFF TRBV6-5 - TRBJ2-1 -
TGTGCCATCAGTGGGGCAGATACGCAGTATTTT CAISGADTQYF TRBV10-3 - TRBJ2-3 many
TGCGCCAGCAGCTTACGAACCGGGCCCGATGAAGCTTTCTTT CASSLRTGPDEAFF TRBV5-1 - TRBJ1-1 few
TGTGCCAGCAGTGTACTGCGGGGCGGAGAGCAGTACTTC CASSVLRGGEQYF TRBV6-5 - TRBJ2-7 -
TGTGCCAGCAGTCCGAGGGACAGGGGTAAAGAGTTCTTC CASSPRDRGKEFF TRBV12-3/TRBV12-4 TRBD1 TRBJ2-1 many
TGTGCCAGCAGCTCCATTGAGGGAATCGCGGCGTGGACTGAAGCTTTCTTT CASSSIEGIAAWTEAFF TRBV5-5 - TRBJ1-1 once
TGTGCCAGCACCCCCGCGAGCGGGAGTACCTACAATGAGCAGTTCTTC CASTPASGSTYNEQFF TRBV9 TRBD2 TRBJ2-1 -
TGTGCCAGCAGCCCCTATCCCAAGTCGGTGAAGTATAATTCACCCCTCCACTTT CASSPYPKSVKYNSPLHF TRBV7-6 - TRBJ1-6 many
TGCGCCAGCAGCTTGGACAGGGTGACTGAAGCTTTCTTT CASSLDRVTEAFF TRBV5-1 - TRBJ1-1 few